This T cell receptor (beta chain) stems from a study of blood T cell repertoires in COVID-19. Study as a whole: Sources were T cells, B-cell-depleted T cells, or PBMCs; the material itself was cDNA or gDNA.

Produced via immunoSEQ multiplex PCR; TCRdb's table is partial and in-frame only. The sample consists of more than 200,000 clones, about nine tenths of them appearing once. The sample taken for sequencing was peripheral blood. The TCR originated in a man between 65 and 79 years old with acute or convalescent COVID-19.

CDR3 bases: TGTGCCAGCAGTTCTCCGGGACAGGAAAACTATGGCTACACCTTC. This codes for CASSSPGQENYGYTF. This chain links TRBV28 with TRBJ1-2; 8 nucleotides line up with TRBD1. With 4 bases clipped from V and 2 bases from J, the junction kept 6 bases outside the gene matches. The CDR3 extends over 15 amino acids. The V gene's germline CDR1 is MDHEN and CDR2 SYDVKM.